This TCR beta chain was profiled in a study of T cells after yellow fever vaccination. Study-wide results and limits: A small share of clonotypes appeared in both CD4 and CD8 compartments.

Remarks on this clonotype: No antigen is known for it.

TCRdb re-called the 5' RACE reads with MiXCR, one entry per CDR3 protein. The sample shows 200,000 to 300,000 distinct CDR3 sequences, over 10% of them seen only once. The sample was CD4+ T cells sorted from PBMCs, taken 45 days after the yellow fever booster vaccination. This clonotype was obtained from a man younger than 40 who received the YFV17D yellow fever vaccine.

The DNA for the CDR3 is TGCAGCGTTGAAGGGGGAATTGTCCTTCTGGATACGCAGTATTTT. It codes for CSVEGGIVLLDTQYF. J is TRBJ2-3 and V is TRBV29-1; no firm D call. This CDR3 spans 15 amino acids. V lost 1 base, J lost 6 bases, and 17 bases lay in between. Germline CDR1 is SQVTM and CDR2 is ANQGSEA.